Sequencing of this TCR beta chain was carried out in a study of blood T cell repertoires in COVID-19. The CDR3 consists of 13 residues. Germline-derived CDR1 and CDR2 are LGHNT and FRNRAP. V lost 4 bases to trimming and J lost 4 bases; unmatched junction nucleotides: 3. Repertoires were generated with immunoSEQ multiplex PCR, while TCRdb's copy carries only in-frame clones and drops some. The table has approximately 62,000 clones, about four fifths seen once. This clonotype originated in a woman between 50 and 59 years old with active or convalescent COVID-19. Specimen: peripheral blood. This chain connects TRBV12-5 to TRBJ2-5; 7 positions match TRBD2. CDR3 in DNA: TGTGCTAGTGGTTATTGGGGGGGAGAGACCCAGTACTTC. Amino acid sequence: CASGYWGGETQYF.